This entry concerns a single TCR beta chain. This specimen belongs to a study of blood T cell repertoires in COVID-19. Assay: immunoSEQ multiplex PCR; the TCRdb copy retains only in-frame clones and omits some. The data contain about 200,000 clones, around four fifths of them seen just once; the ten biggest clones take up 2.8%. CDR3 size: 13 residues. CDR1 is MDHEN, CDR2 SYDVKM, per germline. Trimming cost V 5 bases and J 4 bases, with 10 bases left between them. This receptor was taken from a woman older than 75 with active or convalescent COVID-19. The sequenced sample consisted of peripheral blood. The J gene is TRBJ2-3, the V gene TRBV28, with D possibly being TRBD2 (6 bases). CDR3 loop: CASSERAPDTQYF. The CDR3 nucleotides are TGTGCCAGCAGTGAGCGGGCACCAGATACGCAGTATTTT.